The entry below gives a single TCR beta chain sequence along with its context. The data belong to a study of response to subunit inactivated influenza vaccine. This CDR3 comprises 14 residues. Deletions cut 5 bases from V and 4 bases from J, with 13 bases between. TCRdb passed the RT-PCR reads through MiXCR, listing each CDR3 protein once. The sample contains 650,000 to 800,000 distinct CDR3 sequences, 15% to 20% of which appear only once. Sequenced material: PBMCs from blood, taken less than 6 days after vaccination. The TCR was taken from a man in his fifties who received an inactivated influenza vaccine. The chain recombines TRBV12-3 or TRBV12-4 with TRBJ2-3; tentatively, D is TRBD2 (6 bases). The chain's CDR3 is CASSPRSGSDTQYF. For the CDR3, the DNA is TGTGCCAGCAGTCCGAGGAGCGGGTCAGATACGCAGTATTTT.